A selection of T cell receptor beta chains follows, all from one sample in a study of blood T cells in healthy people across ages. Via MiXCR, TCRdb re-called the 5' RACE reads, giving one row per CDR3 protein. The table lists under 1,000,000 distinct CDR3 sequences, about 34% of them singletons. The sample consisted of blood. These receptors came from a man aged 18 to 35 in good health. The CDR3 runs from the conserved cysteine through the conserved F or W. The D gene is left open where the match is weak. A clone size is listed for some rows: how often the clone was seen (once, few, many), or a class if it is expanded.

D: -
V: TRBV20-1
size: -
length: 14
J: TRBJ2-1
CDR3: CSARDSRRYHEQFF
DNA: TGCAGTGCTAGAGATAGTAGGAGGTACCATGAGCAGTTCTTC

D: TRBD1
V: TRBV4-3
size: -
length: 16
J: TRBJ2-5
CDR3: CASSQLGTGVQETQYF
DNA: TGCGCCAGCAGCCAACTCGGGACAGGTGTTCAAGAGACCCAGTACTTC

D: -
V: TRBV12-3/TRBV12-4
size: -
length: 12
J: TRBJ1-1
CDR3: CASSLIGPEAFF
DNA: TGTGCCAGCAGCCTCATAGGGCCTGAAGCTTTCTTT

D: TRBD1
V: TRBV27
size: -
length: 17
J: TRBJ1-2
CDR3: CASSTHLGTAPDYGYTF
DNA: TGTGCCAGCAGTACCCACCTCGGGACAGCCCCCGACTATGGCTACACCTTC

D: -
V: TRBV4-3
size: -
length: 13
J: TRBJ1-6
CDR3: CASSRQDNSPLHF
DNA: TGCGCCAGCAGCCGACAGGATAATTCACCCCTCCACTTT

D: -
V: TRBV20-1
size: few
length: 13
J: TRBJ1-4
CDR3: CSAREGGIEKLFF
DNA: TGCAGTGCTAGAGAGGGGGGTATAGAAAAACTGTTTTTT

D: -
V: TRBV2
size: -
length: 12
J: TRBJ1-4
CDR3: CASSESNEKLFF
DNA: TGTGCCAGCAGTGAGTCTAATGAAAAACTGTTTTTT

D: -
V: TRBV7-2
size: few
length: 13
J: TRBJ2-2
CDR3: CASGTINTGELFF
DNA: TGTGCCAGCGGGACAATTAACACCGGGGAGCTGTTTTTT

D: -
V: TRBV4-3
size: many
length: 14
J: TRBJ2-5
CDR3: CASSQGLTQETQYF
DNA: TGCGCCAGCAGCCAAGGACTAACTCAAGAGACCCAGTACTTC

D: -
V: TRBV6-4
size: -
length: 13
J: TRBJ2-7
CDR3: CASSGTEYNEHYF
DNA: TGTGCCAGCAGTGGGACAGAATACAATGAGCATTACTTC

D: -
V: TRBV11-2
size: -
length: 15
J: TRBJ2-1
CDR3: CASSVGVRSYNEQFF
DNA: TGTGCCAGCAGCGTAGGAGTGCGGAGCTACAATGAGCAGTTCTTC

D: -
V: TRBV20-1
size: -
length: 14
J: TRBJ1-1
CDR3: CSARDQGGHTEAFF
DNA: TGCAGTGCTAGAGATCAAGGTGGTCACACTGAAGCTTTCTTT

D: TRBD1
V: TRBV7-3
size: -
length: 17
J: TRBJ2-2
CDR3: CASSFFTPGQGFGELFF
DNA: TGTGCCAGCAGCTTTTTCACTCCGGGACAGGGGTTCGGGGAGCTGTTTTTT

D: -
V: TRBV7-2
size: many
length: 13
J: TRBJ2-1
CDR3: CASSLNRDNEQFF
DNA: TGTGCCAGCAGCTTAAACAGGGACAATGAGCAGTTCTTC

D: -
V: TRBV20-1
size: -
length: 15
J: TRBJ1-2
CDR3: CSARIGAITNYGYTF
DNA: TGCAGTGCTAGGATAGGGGCCATTACTAACTATGGCTACACCTTC

D: -
V: TRBV29-1
size: few
length: 14
J: TRBJ1-1
CDR3: CSVDIDMEFTEAFF
DNA: TGCAGCGTTGACATTGATATGGAGTTCACTGAAGCTTTCTTT

D: -
V: TRBV25-1
size: many
length: 13
J: TRBJ2-5
CDR3: CASSEFGWETQYF
DNA: TGTGCCAGCAGTGAATTCGGGTGGGAGACCCAGTACTTC

D: -
V: TRBV30
size: -
length: 13
J: TRBJ1-4
CDR3: CVWSVGTYEKLFF
DNA: TGTGTCTGGAGTGTAGGGACATATGAAAAACTGTTTTTT

D: -
V: TRBV29-1
size: -
length: 13
J: TRBJ2-1
CDR3: CSADRPSYNEQFF
DNA: TGCAGCGCGGACCGCCCTTCCTACAATGAGCAGTTCTTC

D: TRBD2
V: TRBV12-3/TRBV12-4
size: -
length: 16
J: TRBJ2-3
CDR3: CASSLSSGRTTDTQYF
DNA: TGTGCCAGCAGTTTAAGTAGCGGGAGGACCACAGATACGCAGTATTTT

D: TRBD2
V: TRBV20-1
size: few
length: 19
J: TRBJ2-1
CDR3: CSARAPTGTSGGIYNEQFF
DNA: TGCAGTGCTAGAGCCCCTACCGGGACTAGCGGGGGGATTTACAATGAGCAGTTCTTC

D: -
V: TRBV2
size: few
length: 18
J: TRBJ2-1
CDR3: CASSVTGKAGRTYNEQFF
DNA: TGTGCCAGCAGTGTAACAGGGAAGGCCGGAAGAACCTACAATGAGCAGTTCTTC

D: -
V: TRBV20-1
size: -
length: 12
J: TRBJ2-3
CDR3: CSALRGTDTQYF
DNA: TGCAGTGCTCTACGAGGCACAGATACGCAGTATTTT

D: -
V: TRBV18
size: -
length: 15
J: TRBJ1-2
CDR3: CASSPETGSNYGYTF
DNA: TGTGCCAGCTCACCCGAGACCGGGTCGAACTATGGCTACACCTTC

D: -
V: TRBV4-3
size: -
length: 15
J: TRBJ2-7
CDR3: CASSAETLASYEQYF
DNA: TGCGCCAGCAGCGCCGAGACACTAGCCTCCTACGAGCAGTACTTC

D: -
V: TRBV12-3/TRBV12-4
size: many
length: 13
J: TRBJ2-7
CDR3: CASSLSAAQKQYF
DNA: TGTGCCAGCAGTTTAAGTGCAGCTCAAAAGCAGTACTTC

D: TRBD1
V: TRBV7-2
size: -
length: 15
J: TRBJ2-7
CDR3: CASSTRTGGDYEQYF
DNA: TGTGCCAGCAGCACTCGTACAGGGGGTGACTACGAGCAGTACTTC

D: -
V: TRBV6-5
size: many
length: 13
J: TRBJ2-7
CDR3: CASRTGREVEQYF
DNA: TGTGCCAGCAGAACAGGGAGGGAAGTAGAGCAGTACTTC

D: -
V: TRBV9
size: many
length: 17
J: TRBJ2-3
CDR3: CASSAHPDRLSTDTQYF
DNA: TGTGCCAGCAGCGCCCACCCTGACAGATTAAGCACAGATACGCAGTATTTT

D: -
V: TRBV9
size: few
length: 14
J: TRBJ2-1
CDR3: CASSGGRPYNEQFF
DNA: TGTGCCAGCAGCGGGGGGCGACCCTACAATGAGCAGTTCTTC

D: -
V: TRBV7-2
size: -
length: 14
J: TRBJ1-2
CDR3: CASRTQGSGYGHTF
DNA: TGTGCCAGCAGAACTCAGGGAAGCGGGTATGGCCACACCTTC

D: TRBD2
V: TRBV7-2
size: few
length: 14
J: TRBJ2-5
CDR3: CASSFGGDQETQYF
DNA: TGTGCCAGCAGCTTCGGGGGGGATCAAGAGACCCAGTACTTC

D: -
V: TRBV20-1
size: -
length: 14
J: TRBJ2-5
CDR3: CSARGRGNRETQYF
DNA: TGCAGTGCTAGAGGGAGGGGGAATAGGGAGACCCAGTACTTC

D: TRBD1
V: TRBV20-1
size: -
length: 17
J: TRBJ1-2
CDR3: CSARPPGQGALPYGYTF
DNA: TGCAGTGCTCGACCTCCGGGACAGGGGGCCTTACCCTATGGCTACACCTTC

D: TRBD1
V: TRBV7-2
size: -
length: 17
J: TRBJ2-2
CDR3: CASSLARTGGEIGELFF
DNA: TGTGCCAGCAGCTTAGCGAGGACAGGGGGCGAAATCGGGGAGCTGTTTTTT

D: TRBD1
V: TRBV9
size: -
length: 15
J: TRBJ2-3
CDR3: CASKQGASSIDTQYF
DNA: TGTGCCAGCAAACAGGGGGCATCTAGCATAGATACGCAGTATTTT